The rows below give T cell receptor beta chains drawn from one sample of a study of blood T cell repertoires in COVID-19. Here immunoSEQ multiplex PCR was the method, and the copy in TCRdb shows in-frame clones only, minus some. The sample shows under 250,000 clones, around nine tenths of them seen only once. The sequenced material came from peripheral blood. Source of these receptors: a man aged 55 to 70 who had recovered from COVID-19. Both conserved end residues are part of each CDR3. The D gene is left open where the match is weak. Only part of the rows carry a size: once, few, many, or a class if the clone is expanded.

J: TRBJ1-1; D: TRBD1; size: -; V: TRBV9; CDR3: CASSVADREDTEAFF; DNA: TGTGCCAGCAGCGTAGCGGACAGGGAGGACACTGAAGCTTTCTTT
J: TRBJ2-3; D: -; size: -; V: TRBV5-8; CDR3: CASSTASGADTQYF; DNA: TGTGCCAGCAGCACCGCATCCGGGGCAGATACGCAGTATTTT
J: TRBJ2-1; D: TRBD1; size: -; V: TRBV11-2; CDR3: CASSFGQGAGNEQFF; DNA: TGTGCCAGCAGCTTTGGACAGGGGGCAGGTAATGAGCAGTTCTTC
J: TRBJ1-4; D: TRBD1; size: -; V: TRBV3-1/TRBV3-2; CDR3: CASSPRDRGLTNEKLFF; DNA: TGTGCCAGCAGCCCCCGGGACAGGGGGCTAACTAATGAAAAACTGTTTTTT
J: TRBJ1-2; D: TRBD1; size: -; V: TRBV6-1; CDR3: CASSEMTGGVYGYTF; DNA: TGTGCCAGCAGTGAGATGACAGGGGGGGTCTATGGCTACACCTTC
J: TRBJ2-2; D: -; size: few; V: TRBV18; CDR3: CASSPYAEGPNTGELFF; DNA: TGTGCCAGCTCACCTTATGCGGAGGGCCCTAACACCGGGGAGCTGTTTTTT
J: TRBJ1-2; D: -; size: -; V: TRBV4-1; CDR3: CASSQEGAGVNYGYTF; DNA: TGCGCCAGCAGCCAAGAAGGGGCAGGGGTAAACTATGGCTACACCTTC
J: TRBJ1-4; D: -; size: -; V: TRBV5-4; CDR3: CASSLRGGINEKLFF; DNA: TGTGCCAGCAGCTTGCGCGGGGGAATTAATGAAAAACTGTTTTTT
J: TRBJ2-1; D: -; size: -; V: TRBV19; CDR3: CASTQQSLGPYNEQFF; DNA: TGTGCCAGTACCCAACAGTCGCTGGGCCCTTACAATGAGCAGTTCTTC
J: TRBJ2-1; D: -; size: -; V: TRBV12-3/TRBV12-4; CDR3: CASSSLLRGLGFF; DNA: TGTGCCAGCAGTTCCCTGCTTAGGGGGTTGGGGTTCTTC
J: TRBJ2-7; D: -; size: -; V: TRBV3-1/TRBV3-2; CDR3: CASSQLGTYEQYF; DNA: TGTGCCAGCAGCCAACTGGGCACCTACGAGCAGTACTTC
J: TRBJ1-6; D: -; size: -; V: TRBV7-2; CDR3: CASSSRDTTSPLHF; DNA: TGTGCCAGCAGCTCCCGGGACACGACTTCACCCCTCCACTTT
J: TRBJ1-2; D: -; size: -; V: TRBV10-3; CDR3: CAISPGGITNYGYTF; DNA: TGTGCCATCAGTCCTGGGGGGATTACTAACTATGGCTACACCTTC
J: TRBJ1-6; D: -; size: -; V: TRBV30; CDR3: CAWSSRVYNSPLHF; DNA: TGTGCCTGGAGTTCCCGGGTTTATAATTCACCCCTCCACTTT
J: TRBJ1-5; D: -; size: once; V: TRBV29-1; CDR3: CSVQQGRSNQPQHF; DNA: TGCAGCGTCCAACAGGGCCGGAGCAATCAGCCCCAGCATTTT
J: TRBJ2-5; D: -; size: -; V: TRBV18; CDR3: CASSRDAGSETQYF; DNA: TGTGCCAGCTCACGCGACGCGGGGTCGGAGACCCAGTACTTC
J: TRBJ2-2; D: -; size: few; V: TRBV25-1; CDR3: CASSESVFPRLFF; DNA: TGTGCCAGCAGTGAATCAGTTTTCCCCCGGCTGTTTTTT
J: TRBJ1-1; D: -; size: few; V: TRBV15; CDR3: CATSWGGAGTEAFF; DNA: TGTGCCACCAGCTGGGGGGGGGCAGGAACTGAAGCTTTCTTT
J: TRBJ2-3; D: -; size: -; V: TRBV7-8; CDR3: CASSWGTSTDTQYF; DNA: TGTGCCAGCAGCTGGGGGACTTCCACAGATACGCAGTATTTT
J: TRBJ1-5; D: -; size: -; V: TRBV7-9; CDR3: CASSLDGWQPQHF; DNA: TGTGCCAGCAGCTTAGACGGGTGGCAGCCCCAGCATTTT
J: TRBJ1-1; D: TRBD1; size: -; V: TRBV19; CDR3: CASRDRGRNTEAFF; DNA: TGTGCCAGTAGGGACAGGGGGCGGAACACTGAAGCTTTCTTT
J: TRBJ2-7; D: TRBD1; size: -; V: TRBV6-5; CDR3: CASSYSGTGTYEQYF; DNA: TGTGCCAGCAGTTATTCCGGGACAGGAACGTACGAGCAGTACTTC
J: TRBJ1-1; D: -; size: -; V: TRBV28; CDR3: CASSLGGGVVNTEAFF; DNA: TGTGCCAGCAGTTTAGGGGGGGGCGTGGTGAACACTGAAGCTTTCTTT
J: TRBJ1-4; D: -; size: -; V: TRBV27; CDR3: CASSLTGIRGLDEKLFF; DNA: TGTGCCAGCAGTTTGACGGGGATAAGGGGGTTGGATGAAAAACTGTTTTTT
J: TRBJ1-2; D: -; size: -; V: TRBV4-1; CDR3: CASSQEGRQGTF; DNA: TGCGCCAGCAGCCAAGAAGGGCGGCAGGGGACCTTC
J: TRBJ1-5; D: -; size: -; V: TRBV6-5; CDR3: CASSRKKTEDQPQHF; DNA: TGTGCCAGCAGTCGAAAAAAGACCGAGGATCAGCCCCAGCATTTT
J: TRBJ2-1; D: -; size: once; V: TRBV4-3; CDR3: CASSQDRGGLYNEQFF; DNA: TGCGCCAGCAGCCAAGATCGCGGGGGCCTTTACAATGAGCAGTTCTTC
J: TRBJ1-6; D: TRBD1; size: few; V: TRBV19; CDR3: CASSPDRGISPLHF; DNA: TGTGCCAGTAGTCCAGACAGGGGTATTTCACCCCTCCACTTT
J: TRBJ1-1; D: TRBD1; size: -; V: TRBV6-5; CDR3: CASRYRGTAFEAFF; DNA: TGTGCCAGCAGATACAGGGGCACTGCCTTTGAAGCTTTCTTT
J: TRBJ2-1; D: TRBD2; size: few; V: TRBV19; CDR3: CASRAGVHEQFF; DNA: TGTGCCAGTAGGGCGGGAGTACATGAGCAGTTCTTC
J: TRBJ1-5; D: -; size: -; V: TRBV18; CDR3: CASSPGTSFYSNQPQHF; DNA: TGTGCCAGCTCACCCGGGACAAGTTTTTATAGCAATCAGCCCCAGCATTTT
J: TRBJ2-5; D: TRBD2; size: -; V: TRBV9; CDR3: CASSRQAGLQETQYF; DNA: TGTGCCAGCAGCCGTCAAGCGGGACTACAAGAGACCCAGTACTTC